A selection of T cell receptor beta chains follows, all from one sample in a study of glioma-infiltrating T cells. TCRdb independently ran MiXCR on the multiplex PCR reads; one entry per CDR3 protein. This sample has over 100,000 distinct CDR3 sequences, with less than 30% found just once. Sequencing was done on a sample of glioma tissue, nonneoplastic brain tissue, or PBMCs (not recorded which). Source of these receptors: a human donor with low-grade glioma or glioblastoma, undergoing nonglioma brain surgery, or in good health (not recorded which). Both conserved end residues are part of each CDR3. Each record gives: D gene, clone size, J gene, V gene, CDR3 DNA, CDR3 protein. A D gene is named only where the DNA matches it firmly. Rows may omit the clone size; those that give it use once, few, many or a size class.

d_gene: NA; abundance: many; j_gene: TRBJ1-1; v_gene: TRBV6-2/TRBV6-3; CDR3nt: TGTGCCAGCAGTTACGGAGGGGCCGACACTGAAGCTTTCTTT; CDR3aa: CASSYGGADTEAFF
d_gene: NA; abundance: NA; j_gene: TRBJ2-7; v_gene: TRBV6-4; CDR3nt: TGTGCCAGCAGTGACTCAACAGGGTTTCACGAGCAGTACTTC; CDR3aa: CASSDSTGFHEQYF
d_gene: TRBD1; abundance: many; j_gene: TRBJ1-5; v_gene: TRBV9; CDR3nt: TGTGCCAGCAGCGTAACTGGGACAGCCGCCGATAGCAATCAGCCCCAGCATTTT; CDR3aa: CASSVTGTAADSNQPQHF
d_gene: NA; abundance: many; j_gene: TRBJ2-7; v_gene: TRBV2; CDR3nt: TGTGCCAGCAGTTACGGCGACAGGCCTTACGAGCAGTACTTC; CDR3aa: CASSYGDRPYEQYF
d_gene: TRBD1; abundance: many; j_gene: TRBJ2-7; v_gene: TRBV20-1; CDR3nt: TGCAGTGCCCGGACGGGACAGGGGGTCTACGAGCAGTACTTC; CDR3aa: CSARTGQGVYEQYF
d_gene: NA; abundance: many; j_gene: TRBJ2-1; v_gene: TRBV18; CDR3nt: TGTGCCAGCTCACCAAGGACGGGAGTGGATGAGCAGTTCTTC; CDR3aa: CASSPRTGVDEQFF
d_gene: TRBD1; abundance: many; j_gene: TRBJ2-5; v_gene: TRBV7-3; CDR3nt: TGTGCCAGCAGCCTAGACAGGGGATCAGAGACCCAGTACTTC; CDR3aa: CASSLDRGSETQYF
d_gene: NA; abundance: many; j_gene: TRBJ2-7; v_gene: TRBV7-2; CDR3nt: TGTGCCAGCAGCTTAGCCCTATCGACAGCCAGCTCCTACGAGCAGTACTTC; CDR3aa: CASSLALSTASSYEQYF
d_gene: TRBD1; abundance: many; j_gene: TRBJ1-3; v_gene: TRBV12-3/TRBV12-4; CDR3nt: TGTGCCAGCAGTTCCGGGACAGGATCGAGTTACACCATATATTTT; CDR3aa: CASSSGTGSSYTIYF
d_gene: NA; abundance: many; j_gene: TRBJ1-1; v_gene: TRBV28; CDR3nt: TGTGCCAGCACCATTGCCGGCCTGGGGGGCACTGAAGCTTTCTTT; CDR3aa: CASTIAGLGGTEAFF